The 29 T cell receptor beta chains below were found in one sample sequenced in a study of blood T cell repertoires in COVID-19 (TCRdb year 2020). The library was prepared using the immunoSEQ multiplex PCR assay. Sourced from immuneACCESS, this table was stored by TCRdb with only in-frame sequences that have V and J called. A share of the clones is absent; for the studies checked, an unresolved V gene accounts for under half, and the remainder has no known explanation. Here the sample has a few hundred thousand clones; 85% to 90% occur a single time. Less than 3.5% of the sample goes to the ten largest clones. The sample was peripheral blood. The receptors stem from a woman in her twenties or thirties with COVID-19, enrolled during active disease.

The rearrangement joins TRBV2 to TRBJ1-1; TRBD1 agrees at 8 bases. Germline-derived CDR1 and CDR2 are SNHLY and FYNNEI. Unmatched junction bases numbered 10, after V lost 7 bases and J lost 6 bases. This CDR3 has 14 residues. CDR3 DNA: TGTGCCAGCATTCGGACAGGGTGGATATCTGAAGCTTTCTTT. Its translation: CASIRTGWISEAFF.

The chain's CDR3 is CASSSGTPNEKLFF. The CDR3 DNA is TGTGCCAGCAGCTCCGGGACACCGAATGAAAAACTGTTTTTT. The chain employs TRBV5-4 and TRBJ1-4; tentatively, D is TRBD1 (6 bases). Per germline, CDR1 SGHNT and CDR2 YYREEE (reference sequence). CDR3 length equals 14 residues. Trimming pared 3 bases from V and 5 bases from J, leaving 11 bases between. The whole variable domain, filled in from reference TRBV5-4 and TRBJ1-4, reads ETGVTQSPTHLIKTRGQQVTLRCSSQSGHNTVSWYQQALGQGPQFIFQYYREEENGRGNFPPRFSGLQFPNYSSELNVNALELDDSALYLCASSSGTPNEKLFFGSGTQLSVL.

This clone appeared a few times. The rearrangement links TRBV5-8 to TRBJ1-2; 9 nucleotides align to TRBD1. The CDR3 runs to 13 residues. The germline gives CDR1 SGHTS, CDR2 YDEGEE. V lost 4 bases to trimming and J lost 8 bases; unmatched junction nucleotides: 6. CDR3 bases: TGTGCCAGCAGCCCGGGACAGGGTCGCGGCTACACCTTC. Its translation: CASSPGQGRGYTF.

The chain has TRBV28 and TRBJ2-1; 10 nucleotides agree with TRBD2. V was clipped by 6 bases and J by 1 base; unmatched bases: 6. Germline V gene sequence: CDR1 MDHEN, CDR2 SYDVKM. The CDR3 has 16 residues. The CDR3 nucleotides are TGTGCCAGCAGCGTCAAACTAGCGGGATCCTACAATGAGCAGTTCTTC. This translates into CASSVKLAGSYNEQFF.

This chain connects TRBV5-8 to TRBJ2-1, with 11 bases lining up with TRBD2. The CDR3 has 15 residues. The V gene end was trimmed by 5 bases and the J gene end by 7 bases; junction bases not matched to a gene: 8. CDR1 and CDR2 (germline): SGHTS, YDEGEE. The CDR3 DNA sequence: TGTGCCAGCAGTTCACCGGGACTAGCGGATAATGAGCAGTTCTTC. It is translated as CASSSPGLADNEQFF.

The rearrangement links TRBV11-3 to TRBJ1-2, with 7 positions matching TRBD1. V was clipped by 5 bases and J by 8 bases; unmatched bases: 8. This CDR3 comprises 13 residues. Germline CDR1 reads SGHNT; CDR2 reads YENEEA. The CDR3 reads CASSPEGAGGYTF. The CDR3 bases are TGTGCCAGCAGCCCCGAGGGGGCAGGAGGCTACACCTTC.

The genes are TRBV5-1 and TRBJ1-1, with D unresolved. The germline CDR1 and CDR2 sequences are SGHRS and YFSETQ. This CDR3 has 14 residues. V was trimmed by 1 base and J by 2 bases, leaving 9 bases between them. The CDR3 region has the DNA TGCGCCAGCAGCTTGCAGAATTTCAACACTGAAGCTTTCTTT. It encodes CASSLQNFNTEAFF. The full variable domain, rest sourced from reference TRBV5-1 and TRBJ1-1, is KAGVTQTPRYLIKTRGQQVTLSCSPISGHRSVSWYQQTPGQGLQFLFEYFSETQRNKGNFPGRFSGRQFSNSRSEMNVSTLELGDSALYLCASSLQNFNTEAFFGQGTRLTVV.

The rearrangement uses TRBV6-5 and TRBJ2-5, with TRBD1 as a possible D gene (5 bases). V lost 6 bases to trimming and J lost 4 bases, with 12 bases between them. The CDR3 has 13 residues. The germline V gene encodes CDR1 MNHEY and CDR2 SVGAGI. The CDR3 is CASSHEDRETQYF. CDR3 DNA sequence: TGTGCCAGCAGCCATGAAGACAGAGAGACCCAGTACTTC.

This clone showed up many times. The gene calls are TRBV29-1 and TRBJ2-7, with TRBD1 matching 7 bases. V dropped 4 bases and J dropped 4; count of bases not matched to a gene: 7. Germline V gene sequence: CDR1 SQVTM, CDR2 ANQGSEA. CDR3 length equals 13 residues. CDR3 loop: CSVAQGERYEQYF. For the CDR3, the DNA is TGCAGCGTTGCCCAGGGGGAAAGGTACGAGCAGTACTTC.

CDR3 sequence (DNA): TGTGCCACCGGGGACAGGGGAGCTTTCTTT. Residues: CATGDRGAFF. The chain links TRBV10-3 to TRBJ1-1; 10 bases are a match to TRBD1. Per the germline V gene, CDR1 is ENHRY and CDR2 is SYGVKD. J was trimmed by 10 bases and V by 10 bases; bases with no gene match: 3. This CDR3 is 10 amino acids long.

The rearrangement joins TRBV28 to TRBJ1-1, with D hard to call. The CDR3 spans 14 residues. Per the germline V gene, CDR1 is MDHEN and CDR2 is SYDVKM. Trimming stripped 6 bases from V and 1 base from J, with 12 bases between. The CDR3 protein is CASSPRPGNTEAFF. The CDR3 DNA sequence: TGTGCCAGCAGCCCCCGTCCCGGGAACACTGAAGCTTTCTTT.

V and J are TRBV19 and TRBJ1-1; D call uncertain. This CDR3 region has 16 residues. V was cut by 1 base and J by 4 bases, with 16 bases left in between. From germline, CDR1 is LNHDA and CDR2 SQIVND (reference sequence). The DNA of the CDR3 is TGTGCCAGTAGTATAGGCGGGGAATACATCATCACTGAAGCTTTCTTT. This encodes CASSIGGEYIITEAFF.

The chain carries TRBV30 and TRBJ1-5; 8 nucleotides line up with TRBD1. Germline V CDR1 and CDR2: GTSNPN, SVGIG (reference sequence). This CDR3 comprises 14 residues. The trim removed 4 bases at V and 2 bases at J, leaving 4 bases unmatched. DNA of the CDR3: TGTGCCTGGACCGCGACAGGGGGCAATCAGCCCCAGCATTTT. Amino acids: CAWTATGGNQPQHF.

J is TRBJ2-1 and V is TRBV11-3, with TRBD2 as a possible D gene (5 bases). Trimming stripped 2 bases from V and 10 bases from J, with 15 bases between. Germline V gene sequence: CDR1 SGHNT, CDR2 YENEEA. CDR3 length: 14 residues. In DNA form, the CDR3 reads TGTGCCAGCAGCTTAATAGCGAACGAGAAGGAGCAGTTCTTC. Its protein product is CASSLIANEKEQFF.

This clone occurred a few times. As DNA, the CDR3 is TGTGCCAGCAGCGGGACTAGCGGGAGGACCACCTACAATGAGCAGTTCTTC. Residues: CASSGTSGRTTYNEQFF. The rearrangement joins TRBV27 to TRBJ2-1, with 15 positions matching TRBD2. This CDR3 has 17 amino acids. In germline, CDR1 is MNHEY, CDR2 SMNVEV (reference sequence). Trimming at V came to 6 bases and at J to 2 bases, leaving 5 bases not matched to a gene.

Here the CDR3 DNA reads TGTGCCAGCAGTTCCGGGTCCAACCGGAACACTGAAGCTTTCTTT. It yields the protein CASSSGSNRNTEAFF. This sequence joins TRBV6-5 and TRBJ1-1; D not certain. This CDR3 spans 15 amino acids. In germline, CDR1 is MNHEY, CDR2 SVGAGI. The V end lost 4 bases, the J end lost 1 base, and 13 bases lay between the germline ends.

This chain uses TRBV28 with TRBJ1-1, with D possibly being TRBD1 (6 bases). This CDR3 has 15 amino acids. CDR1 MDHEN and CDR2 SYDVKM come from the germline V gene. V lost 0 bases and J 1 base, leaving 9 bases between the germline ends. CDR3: CASSLWNRANTEAFF. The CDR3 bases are TGTGCCAGCAGTTTATGGAACAGGGCGAACACTGAAGCTTTCTTT.

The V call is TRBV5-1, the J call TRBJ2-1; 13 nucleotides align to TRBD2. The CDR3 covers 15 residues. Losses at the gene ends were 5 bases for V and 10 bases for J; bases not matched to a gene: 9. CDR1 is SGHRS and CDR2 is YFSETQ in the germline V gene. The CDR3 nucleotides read TGCGCCAGCAGTTCGACTAGCGGGAGGCCTGGGGAGCAGTTCTTC. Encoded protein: CASSSTSGRPGEQFF.

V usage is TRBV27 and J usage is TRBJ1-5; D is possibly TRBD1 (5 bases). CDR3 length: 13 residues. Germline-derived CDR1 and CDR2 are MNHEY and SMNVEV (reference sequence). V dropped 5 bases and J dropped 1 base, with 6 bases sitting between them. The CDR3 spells CASSRQSNQPQHF. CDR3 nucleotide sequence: TGTGCCAGCAGTCGACAGAGCAATCAGCCCCAGCATTTT.

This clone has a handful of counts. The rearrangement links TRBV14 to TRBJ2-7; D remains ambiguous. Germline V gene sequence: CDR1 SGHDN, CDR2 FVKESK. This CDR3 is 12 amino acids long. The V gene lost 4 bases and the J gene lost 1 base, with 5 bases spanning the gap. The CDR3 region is CASSLSSYEQYF. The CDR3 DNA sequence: TGTGCCAGCAGCCTATCTTCCTACGAGCAGTACTTC.

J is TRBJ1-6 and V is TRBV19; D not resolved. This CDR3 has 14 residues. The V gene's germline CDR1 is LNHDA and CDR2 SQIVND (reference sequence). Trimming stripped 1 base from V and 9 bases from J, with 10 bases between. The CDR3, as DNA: TGTGCCAGTAGTATAGCAGAGGGAGGTTCACCCCTCCACTTT. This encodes CASSIAEGGSPLHF.

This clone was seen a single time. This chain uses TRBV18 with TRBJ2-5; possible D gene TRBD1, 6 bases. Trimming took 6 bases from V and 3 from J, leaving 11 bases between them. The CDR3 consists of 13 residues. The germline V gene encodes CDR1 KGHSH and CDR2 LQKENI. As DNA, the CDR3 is TGTGCCAGCTCCCAGGGACAAGAAGAGACCCAGTACTTC. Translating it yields CASSQGQEETQYF.

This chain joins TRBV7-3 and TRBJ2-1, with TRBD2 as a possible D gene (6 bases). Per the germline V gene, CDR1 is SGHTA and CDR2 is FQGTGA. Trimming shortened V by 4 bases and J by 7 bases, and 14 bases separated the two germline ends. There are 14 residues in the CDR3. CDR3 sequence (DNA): TGTGCCAGCAGCTCGGAGGGTGGATGGAATGAGCAGTTCTTC. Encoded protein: CASSSEGGWNEQFF.

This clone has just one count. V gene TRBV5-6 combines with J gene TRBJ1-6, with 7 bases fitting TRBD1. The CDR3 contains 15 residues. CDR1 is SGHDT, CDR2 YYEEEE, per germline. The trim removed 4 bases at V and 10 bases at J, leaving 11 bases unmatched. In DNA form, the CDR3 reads TGTGCCAGCAGCCCCGATGCAGGGGGAACATCACCCCTCCACTTT. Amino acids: CASSPDAGGTSPLHF.

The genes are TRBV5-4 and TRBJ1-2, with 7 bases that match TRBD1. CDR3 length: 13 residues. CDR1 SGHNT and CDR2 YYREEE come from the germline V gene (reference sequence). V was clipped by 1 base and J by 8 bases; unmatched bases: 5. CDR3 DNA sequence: TGTGCCAGCAGCTTGAGAGGGGGCGGAGGCTACACCTTC. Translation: CASSLRGGGGYTF. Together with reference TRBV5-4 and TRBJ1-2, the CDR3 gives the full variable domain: ETGVTQSPTHLIKTRGQQVTLRCSSQSGHNTVSWYQQALGQGPQFIFQYYREEENGRGNFPPRFSGLQFPNYSSELNVNALELDDSALYLCASSLRGGGGYTFGSGTRLTVV.

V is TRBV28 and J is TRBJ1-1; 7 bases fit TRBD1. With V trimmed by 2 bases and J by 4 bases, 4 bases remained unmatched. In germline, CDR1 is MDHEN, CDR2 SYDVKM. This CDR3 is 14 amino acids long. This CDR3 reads CASSLRRDSTEAFF. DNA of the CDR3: TGTGCCAGCAGTTTAAGGCGGGACAGCACTGAAGCTTTCTTT.

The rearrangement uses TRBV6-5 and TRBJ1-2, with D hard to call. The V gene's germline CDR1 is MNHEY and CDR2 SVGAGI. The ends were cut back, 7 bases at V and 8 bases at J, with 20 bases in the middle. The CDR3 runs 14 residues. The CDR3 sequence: CASTDPFGEGGYTF. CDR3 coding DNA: TGTGCCAGCACCGACCCGTTCGGGGAGGGCGGCTACACCTTC.

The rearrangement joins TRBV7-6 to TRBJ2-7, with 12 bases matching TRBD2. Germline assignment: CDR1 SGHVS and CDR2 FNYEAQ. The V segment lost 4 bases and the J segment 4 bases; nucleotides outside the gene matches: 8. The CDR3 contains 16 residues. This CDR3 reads CASSSLLAGGHYEQYF. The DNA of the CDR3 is TGTGCCAGCAGCTCCCTTCTAGCGGGAGGGCATTACGAGCAGTACTTC.

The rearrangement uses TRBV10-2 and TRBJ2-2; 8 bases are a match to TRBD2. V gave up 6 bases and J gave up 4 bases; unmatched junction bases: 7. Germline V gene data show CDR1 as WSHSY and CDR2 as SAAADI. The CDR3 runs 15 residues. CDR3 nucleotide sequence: TGCGCCAGCAGGGCGGCGGGAGGTGTCACCGGGGAGCTGTTTTTT. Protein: CASRAAGGVTGELFF.